The sequence of this T cell receptor beta chain was determined in a study of blood T cells in healthy people across ages. It was with a sample-barcoded 5' primer and a J-beta primer mix that a second PCR of about 6 to 12 cycles was run. One entry per CDR3 protein results from TCRdb running MiXCR on the 5' RACE reads. This table holds 1.5 million to 2 million distinct CDR3 sequences, about two fifths found once. Per sample, a minimum of 6 million PBMCs were isolated. On this clonotype: Its specificity is not known.

This CDR3 has 14 residues. Germline CDR1 is SGHTA and CDR2 is FQGNSA. With 5 bases clipped from V and 3 bases from J, the junction kept 6 bases outside the gene matches. Findings and limits, study-wide: Since the PBMCs were unsorted, naive and antigen-experienced cells could not be conclusively compared. Considered underestimates were the diversity estimates obtained from one million T cells.

The chain links TRBV7-2 to TRBJ1-1; 7 bases are shared with TRBD1. This TCR was sampled from a human donor in good health. The sequenced sample was blood. The CDR3 loop reads CASSVATGYTEAFF. In DNA, the CDR3 is TGTGCCAGCAGCGTCGCGACAGGGTACACTGAAGCTTTCTTT.